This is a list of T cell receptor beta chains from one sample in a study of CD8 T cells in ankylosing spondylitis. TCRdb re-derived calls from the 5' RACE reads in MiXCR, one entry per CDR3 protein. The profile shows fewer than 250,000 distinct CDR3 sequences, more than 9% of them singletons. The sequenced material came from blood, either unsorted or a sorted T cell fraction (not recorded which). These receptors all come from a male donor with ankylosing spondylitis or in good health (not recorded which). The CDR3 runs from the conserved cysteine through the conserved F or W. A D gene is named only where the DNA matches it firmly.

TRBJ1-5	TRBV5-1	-	CASSLSGNEPQHF
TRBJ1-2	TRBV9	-	CASGALRGEGGYTF
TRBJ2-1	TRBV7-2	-	CASSLEGRLGHEQFF
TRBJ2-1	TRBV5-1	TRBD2	CASSTLTSGGADEQFF
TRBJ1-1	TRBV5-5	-	CASSLAGRPEAFF
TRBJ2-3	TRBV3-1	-	CASSSTTGRLTDTQYF
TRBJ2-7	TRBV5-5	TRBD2	CASSLFSLGGDQQYF
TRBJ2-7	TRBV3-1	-	CASEGGSYEQYF
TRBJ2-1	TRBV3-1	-	CASSQWSGRTKEQFF
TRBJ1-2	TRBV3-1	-	CASSQTSLGGYTF
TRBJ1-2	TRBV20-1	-	CSPDTNYGYTF
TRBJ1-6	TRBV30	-	CAWSARTVSPLHF
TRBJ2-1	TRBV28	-	CASRSFEGYNEQFF
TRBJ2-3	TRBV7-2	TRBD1	CASSLAGGVDTQYF
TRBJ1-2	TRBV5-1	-	CASSSSSGQVYGYTF
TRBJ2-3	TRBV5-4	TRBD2	CASSWTSGGSAQRTDTQYF
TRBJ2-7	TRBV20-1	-	CSAPSFRERSYEQYF
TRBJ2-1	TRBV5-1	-	CASSLETTLSYNEQFF
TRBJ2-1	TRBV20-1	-	CSARDPPRSQGYNEQFF
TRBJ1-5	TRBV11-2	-	CASSLGPQVVGNQPQHF
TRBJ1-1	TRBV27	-	CASSQVPGTEAFF
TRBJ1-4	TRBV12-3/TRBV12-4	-	CASSLERDEKLFF
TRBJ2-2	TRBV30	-	CAWSVPGELFF
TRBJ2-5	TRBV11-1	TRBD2	CASSSGGSGGRYQETQYF
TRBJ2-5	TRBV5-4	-	CASSLNREETQYF
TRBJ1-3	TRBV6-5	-	CASSSLGARNTIYF
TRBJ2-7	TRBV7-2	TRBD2	CASSPVTGTRGEQYF
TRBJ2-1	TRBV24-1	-	CATSDPGSEQFF
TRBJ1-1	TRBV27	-	CASSLSSDGDTEAFF
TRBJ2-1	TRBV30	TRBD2	CAWRVAGSSYNEQFF
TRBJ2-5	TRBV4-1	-	CASSQGPFGETQYF
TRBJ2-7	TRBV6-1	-	CASSESWGDYEQYF
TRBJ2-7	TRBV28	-	CASSPPGRRVTGEQYF
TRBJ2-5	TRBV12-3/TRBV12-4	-	CASSLIPQETQYF
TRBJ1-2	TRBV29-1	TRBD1	CSVETGGNYGYTF
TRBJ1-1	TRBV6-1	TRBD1	CASSEAGTGTEAFF
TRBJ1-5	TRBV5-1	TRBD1	CASSLAGGNNQPQHF
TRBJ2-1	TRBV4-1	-	CASSQPGPGATYNEQFF
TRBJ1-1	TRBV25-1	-	CASSPSGQRDTEAFF
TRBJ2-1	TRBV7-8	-	CASNRRDYNEQFF
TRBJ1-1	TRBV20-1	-	CSASLAGLNTEAFF
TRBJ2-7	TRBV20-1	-	CSAERVGAYEQYF
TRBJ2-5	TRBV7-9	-	CASSRPLGAAETQYF
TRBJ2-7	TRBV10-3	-	CAIRGGSGSSYEQYF
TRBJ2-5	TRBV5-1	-	CASSLAQGTKETQYF
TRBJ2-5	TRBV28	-	CASSPVRSEGQETQYF
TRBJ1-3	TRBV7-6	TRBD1	CASSLALPGQGSGNTIYF
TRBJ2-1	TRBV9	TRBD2	CASSDSGGAYNEQFF
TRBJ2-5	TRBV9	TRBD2	CASSVGVAGETQYF
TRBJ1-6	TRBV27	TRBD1	CASRPTGFNSPLHF
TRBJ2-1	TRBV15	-	CATSGLFDRPVNEQFF